The next 18 T cell receptor beta chains were all read from a single sample in a study of T cell repertoires in cytomegalovirus infection. TCRdb analysed the reads with MiXCR anew, one entry per CDR3 protein. The top ten hold about 2.8% of the sample, which has more than 650,000 distinct CDR3 sequences, 35% seen once. Material for sequencing was PBMCs. These receptors were taken from a human donor in good health (CMV status not recorded). Some clones in this sample may be carry-over from other donors' samples.

The chain couples TRBV11-1 to TRBJ1-3, with 10 bases matching TRBD1. Per germline, CDR1 SGHAT and CDR2 FQDESV (reference sequence). Germline trimming cut 3 bases from V and 11 bases from J; bases unmatched to any gene: 13. The CDR3 is 16 amino acids. CDR3 nucleotide sequence: TGTGCCAGCAGCTTCGGGACAGGGGTTCCCATGGAGTCCATATATTTT. Translation: CASSFGTGVPMESIYF.

The gene calls are TRBV28 and TRBJ2-4; the match to TRBD2 covers 13 bases. The germline gives CDR1 MDHEN, CDR2 SYDVKM. There are 21 residues in the CDR3. Trimming took 1 base from V and 0 from J; bases not matched to a gene: 12. The CDR3 spells CASSLSRTSGSDSLAKNIQYF. As DNA, the CDR3 is TGTGCCAGCAGTTTATCCCGGACTAGCGGGAGTGATTCGCTAGCCAAAAACATTCAGTACTTC.

The sample holds a few counts of this clonotype. This rearrangement joins TRBV7-8 to TRBJ2-4, with 9 positions matching TRBD1. Germline loops: CDR1 SGHVS, CDR2 FQNEAQ. This CDR3 has 14 residues. The junction had 7 bases not matched to a gene; V was cut back by 6 bases and J by 7 bases. In DNA, the CDR3 is TGTGCCAGCAGTAGTACGGGACAGGGTAACATTCAGTACTTC. This translates into CASSSTGQGNIQYF.

This clonotype turned up a few times. This chain links TRBV7-6 with TRBJ2-7, with D perhaps matching TRBD1 or TRBD2 (6 bases each). The V gene lost 1 base and the J gene lost 6 bases, with 10 bases spanning the gap. Germline CDR1 and CDR2: SGHVS and FNYEAQ. The CDR3 has 13 amino acids. CDR3 nucleotides: TGTGCCAGCAGCTTAGGGGGGGCGGGCGAGCAGTACTTC. Translating gives CASSLGGAGEQYF.

The chain carries TRBV20-1 and TRBJ2-5, with D perhaps assigned TRBD1 or TRBD2 (5 bases each). The CDR3 sequence is 13 residues long. The V gene lost 6 bases and the J gene lost 2 bases, with 13 bases spanning the gap. Germline CDR1 is DFQATT and CDR2 is SNEGSKA (reference sequence). The DNA for the CDR3 is TGCAGTGCAGTGGGACCGCTACAAGAGACCCAGTACTTC. It encodes CSAVGPLQETQYF.

This clonotype appeared a single time. A much larger clone differs by one base, so this may be a read error. V is TRBV7-8 and J is TRBJ2-5, with D unresolved. The V gene's germline CDR1 is SGHVS and CDR2 FQNEAQ. This CDR3 has 14 amino acids. The CDR3 DNA is TGTGCCAGCAGCCAGAGTATAGTGATGGAGACCCGGTACTTC. It specifies CASSQSIVMETRYF.

This clonotype was found a few times. The genes are TRBV4-1 and TRBJ2-5; 7 bases agree with TRBD2. This CDR3 is built from 14 residues. CDR1 and CDR2 (germline): MGHRA, YSYEKL. The V gene end was trimmed by 4 bases and the J gene end by 3 bases; junction bases not matched to a gene: 5. CDR3 in DNA: TGCGCCAGCAGCCTAGGACTAGGCGAAGAGACCCAGTACTTC. Protein sequence: CASSLGLGEETQYF.

This clonotype has at least ten counts. The chain links TRBV7-2 to TRBJ1-2; TRBD1 might be the D (5 bases). CDR1 and CDR2 (germline): SGHTA, FQGNSA. V was trimmed by 6 bases and J by 4 bases, leaving 12 bases between them. This CDR3 is 13 amino acids long. Here the CDR3 DNA reads TGTGCCAGCAGTCGGGCAGGGATCTATGGCTACACCTTC. Residues: CASSRAGIYGYTF.

The rearrangement joins TRBV7-2 to TRBJ1-1; TRBD1 is a possible D gene (5 bases). Germline CDR1 SGHTA, CDR2 FQGNSA. V lost 1 base and J lost 8, with 17 bases in between. This CDR3 spans 15 amino acids. For the CDR3, the DNA is TGTGCCAGCAGCTTAGGACCCCCGGGGGTCACGGAAGCTTTCTTT. The encoded protein is CASSLGPPGVTEAFF. The full variable domain, its missing parts supplied by reference TRBV7-2 and TRBJ1-1, is GAGVSQSPSNKVTEKGKDVELRCDPISGHTALYWYRQSLGQGLEFLIYFQGNSAPDKSGLPSDRFSAERTGGSVSTLTIQRTQQEDSAVYLCASSLGPPGVTEAFFGQGTRLTVV.

V gene TRBV7-2 combines with J gene TRBJ2-4, with D unclear. The germline V and J ends were trimmed by 1 base and 7 bases, with 11 bases remaining between them. Germline CDR1 is SGHTA and CDR2 is FQGNSA. This CDR3 spans 14 amino acids. The CDR3 sequence: CASSLEADTNIQYF. In nucleotides, the CDR3 is TGTGCCAGCAGCTTAGAGGCCGATACTAACATTCAGTACTTC. The full variable domain, with the rest looked up from reference TRBV7-2 and TRBJ2-4, is GAGVSQSPSNKVTEKGKDVELRCDPISGHTALYWYRQSLGQGLEFLIYFQGNSAPDKSGLPSDRFSAERTGGSVSTLTIQRTQQEDSAVYLCASSLEADTNIQYFGAGTRLSVL.

V usage is TRBV19 and J usage is TRBJ1-5; D is unclear. The CDR3 consists of 16 residues. Germline CDR1 is LNHDA and CDR2 is SQIVND (reference sequence). Deletions cut 7 bases from V and 0 bases from J, with 16 bases between. The CDR3 bases are TGTGCCAGTATCACCGCTGGCGGGCTTAGCAATCAGCCCCAGCATTTT. It specifies CASITAGGLSNQPQHF.

This clonotype was counted a few times. The rearrangement joins TRBV20-1 to TRBJ1-5; tentative D call: TRBD1 (5 bases). The V and J ends lost 6 bases and 5 bases respectively, with 20 bases between them. The germline V gene encodes CDR1 DFQATT and CDR2 SNEGSKA (reference sequence). The CDR3 consists of 15 residues. CDR3 sequence (DNA): TGCAGTGCGGGGGATATGGGAAACAATTATCAGCCCCAGCATTTT. Encoded protein: CSAGDMGNNYQPQHF.

The chain combines TRBV28 with TRBJ1-2; TRBD1 is a possible D gene (5 bases). In germline, CDR1 is MDHEN, CDR2 SYDVKM. The CDR3 is 14 amino acids. V gave up 5 bases and J gave up 0 bases, with 10 bases separating them. The CDR3 DNA reads TGTGCCAGCAGTGAGACAGCAGCTAACTATGGCTACACCTTC. It specifies CASSETAANYGYTF.

This clonotype occurred a few times. The V gene is TRBV7-6, the J gene TRBJ1-4; D not certain. V was clipped by 3 bases and J by 7 bases, with 18 bases between them. CDR3 size: 16 residues. Germline assignment: CDR1 SGHVS and CDR2 FNYEAQ. CDR3 in DNA: TGTGCCAGCAGCTTGAGGATCGGTCTGGCGAGTGAAAAACTGTTTTTT. This codes for CASSLRIGLASEKLFF.

This chain uses TRBV7-6 with TRBJ2-2, with D maybe TRBD2 (5 bases). Trimming stripped 5 bases from V and 4 bases from J, with 11 bases between. CDR1 and CDR2 (germline): SGHVS, FNYEAQ. This CDR3 contains 14 residues. CDR3 nucleotide sequence: TGTGCCAGCAGCCCGAGGGCGCCCACCGGGGAGCTGTTTTTT. Amino acid sequence: CASSPRAPTGELFF.

J is TRBJ1-4 and V is TRBV10-3; tentative D call: TRBD1 (5 bases). V lost 5 bases, J lost 7 bases, and 11 bases lay in between. Germline V lookup: CDR1 ENHRY, CDR2 SYGVKD. This CDR3 is built from 13 residues. The CDR3 sequence: CAISRNGGEKLFF. In nucleotides, the CDR3 is TGTGCCATCAGTCGTAACGGGGGTGAAAAACTGTTTTTT.

The chain recombines TRBV9 with TRBJ2-1, with D uncertain. Trimming took 4 bases from V and 8 from J, leaving 10 bases between them. This CDR3 region has 12 residues. Germline-derived CDR1 and CDR2 are SGDLS and YYNGEE. In DNA form, the CDR3 reads TGTGCCAGCAGCCCAGACCAGTATGAGCAGTTCTTC. Protein: CASSPDQYEQFF.

V and J are TRBV3-1 and TRBJ1-1, with a tentative D call TRBD1 (6 bases). This CDR3 comprises 13 residues. The V and J ends lost 3 bases and 11 bases respectively, with 16 bases between them. Germline CDR1 reads LGHDT; CDR2 reads YNNKEL (reference sequence). The DNA for the CDR3 is TGTGCCAGCAGCCACCTTACAGGGATTGGGGCTTTCTTT. It codes for CASSHLTGIGAFF. Complete variable domain (other parts from reference TRBV3-1 and TRBJ1-1): DTAVSQTPKYLVTQMGNDKSIKCEQNLGHDTMYWYKQDSKKFLKIMFSYNNKELIINETVPNRFSPKSPDKAHLNLHINSLELGDSAVYFCASSHLTGIGAFFGQGTRLTVV.